Included here is one TCR beta chain sequence, with context. This CDR3 region has 11 residues. Looked up from germline, CDR1 is SGHAT and CDR2 is FQNNGV. The data originate from a study of monozygotic twins with inflammatory bowel disease. Following a re-call of the 5' RACE reads, TCRdb has one entry per CDR3 protein and lacks DNA. In total, the table holds around 450,000 distinct CDR3 sequences. This receptor was obtained from a human donor with ulcerative colitis or Crohn's disease, or a healthy co-twin of an affected twin (not recorded which). The chain uses TRBV11-2 and TRBJ1-1. The sample consisted of blood. This CDR3 is CASSLGLRAFF.